This is a list of T cell receptor beta chains from one sample in a study of stem cell transplantation in POMP-related autoinflammatory disease. The data were produced by immunoSEQ multiplex PCR, yet TCRdb's version contains in-frame clones alone and is incomplete. The repertoire includes more than 20,000 clones, approximately 78% of them detected once, and more than 2.5% sits in the top ten. The specimen was CD4+ T cells from PBMCs, collected before stem cell transplantation. The receptors were gathered from a human donor with POMP-related autoinflammation and immune dysregulation (PRAID). CDR3s include the opening cysteine and the closing phenylalanine or tryptophan. A D gene is named only where the DNA matches it firmly. Only some rows state a clone size, as once, few, many or a class for expanded clones.

D: TRBD1; size: few; J: TRBJ1-3; V: TRBV9; DNA: TGTGCCAGCAGCCCGGGTAGGACAGGCGGGGGAAACACCATATATTTT; CDR3: CASSPGRTGGGNTIYF
D: NA; size: once; J: TRBJ2-2; V: TRBV7-7; DNA: TGTGCCAGCAGCAACCCCCCTACAGGGACCCCCGGGGAGCTGTTTTTT; CDR3: CASSNPPTGTPGELFF
D: TRBD2; size: NA; J: TRBJ2-1; V: TRBV4-1; DNA: TGCGCCAGCAGCCAAGGACTAGCGGGAGGCAGCTCCTACAATGAGCAGTTCTTC; CDR3: CASSQGLAGGSSYNEQFF
D: NA; size: NA; J: TRBJ1-1; V: TRBV30; DNA: TGTGCCTGGAGCCGGGGAACTGAAGCTTTCTTT; CDR3: CAWSRGTEAFF
D: TRBD2; size: once; J: TRBJ2-5; V: TRBV19; DNA: TGTGCCAGTAGTATAGGCTCCGCGGGGGTGGGAGAGACCCAGTACTTC; CDR3: CASSIGSAGVGETQYF
D: TRBD1; size: NA; J: TRBJ1-2; V: TRBV7-9; DNA: TGTGCCAGCAGCTTATGGACAGGGGGCGCCTATGGCTACACCTTC; CDR3: CASSLWTGGAYGYTF
D: TRBD2; size: NA; J: TRBJ2-7; V: TRBV28; DNA: TGTGCCAGCAGGACAAGCGGGAGGGCCCCCCACGAGCAGTACTTC; CDR3: CASRTSGRAPHEQYF
D: TRBD1; size: NA; J: TRBJ2-1; V: TRBV5-1; DNA: TGCGCCAGCAGCTCCCGGATCAGCAAGGGGGCCCGGGATGAGCAGTTCTTC; CDR3: CASSSRISKGARDEQFF
D: NA; size: once; J: TRBJ2-5; V: TRBV14; DNA: TGTGCCAGCAGCCGGACAGTCGGGTACCAAGAGACCCAGTACTTC; CDR3: CASSRTVGYQETQYF
D: NA; size: NA; J: TRBJ2-7; V: TRBV30; DNA: TGTGCCTGGGCAGGGACCTACGAGCAGTACTTC; CDR3: CAWAGTYEQYF
D: TRBD1; size: few; J: TRBJ1-6; V: TRBV30; DNA: TGTGCCTGGAGTGGACAGGGGAGATCACCCCTCCACTTT; CDR3: CAWSGQGRSPLHF
D: NA; size: NA; J: TRBJ1-5; V: TRBV7-7; DNA: TGTGCCAGCAGCTCGCATCAGCCCCAGCATTTT; CDR3: CASSSHQPQHF
D: NA; size: NA; J: TRBJ1-2; V: TRBV28; DNA: TGTGCCAGCTCCCGGGGTGGGGGCATCTATGGCTACACCTTC; CDR3: CASSRGGGIYGYTF
D: NA; size: NA; J: TRBJ2-6; V: TRBV30; DNA: TGTGCCTGGAGTGGGGGGGACAGCATCTCTGGGGCCAACGTCCTGACTTTC; CDR3: CAWSGGDSISGANVLTF
D: NA; size: NA; J: TRBJ2-2; V: TRBV2; DNA: TGTGCCAGCAGTGAATCGGGGGAGCTGTTTTTT; CDR3: CASSESGELFF
D: NA; size: NA; J: TRBJ1-1; V: TRBV6-1; DNA: TGTGCCAGCAGTTCCCGGACACAAGAAGCTTTCTTT; CDR3: CASSSRTQEAFF
D: TRBD1; size: once; J: TRBJ2-7; V: TRBV28; DNA: TGTGCCAGCAGCCCACCGGGACAGGGTTCCCCCTACGAGCAGTACTTC; CDR3: CASSPPGQGSPYEQYF
D: NA; size: NA; J: TRBJ2-3; V: TRBV6-6; DNA: TGTGCCAGCAGTTACTCCTCCGAGAGCACAGATACGCAGTATTTT; CDR3: CASSYSSESTDTQYF
D: NA; size: NA; J: TRBJ1-1; V: TRBV18; DNA: TGTGCCAGCTCACCAAGGGAGGATGGAGAAGCTTTCTTT; CDR3: CASSPREDGEAFF
D: NA; size: NA; J: TRBJ1-5; V: TRBV15; DNA: TGTGCCACCAGCACCGCGGGGCGAAGTGGCAATCAGCCCCAGCATTTT; CDR3: CATSTAGRSGNQPQHF
D: NA; size: NA; J: TRBJ2-2; V: TRBV5-1; DNA: TGCGCCAGCAGCTTGAACAGGGTGGGCGCGAACACCGGGGAGCTGTTTTTT; CDR3: CASSLNRVGANTGELFF
D: NA; size: once; J: TRBJ1-2; V: TRBV28; DNA: TGTGCCAGCAGTCCGGGTTCGGTCCTAGGCTACACCTTC; CDR3: CASSPGSVLGYTF
D: TRBD1; size: NA; J: TRBJ1-1; V: TRBV2; DNA: TGTGCCAGCAGTGAAATGGCAGGGGGTTTCAACACTGAAGCTTTCTTT; CDR3: CASSEMAGGFNTEAFF
D: NA; size: NA; J: TRBJ1-2; V: TRBV6-4; DNA: TGTGCCAGCAGTGACGGGACGGTCTATGGCTACACCTTC; CDR3: CASSDGTVYGYTF
D: NA; size: once; J: TRBJ1-4; V: TRBV7-9; DNA: TGTGCCAGCAGCTTACGACGGAGGGGGGATGAAAAACTGTTTTTT; CDR3: CASSLRRRGDEKLFF
D: TRBD2; size: NA; J: TRBJ2-2; V: TRBV9; DNA: TGTGCCAGCAGCGTAGCGGTCTTGGGACTAGCGAACACCGGGGAGCTGTTTTTT; CDR3: CASSVAVLGLANTGELFF